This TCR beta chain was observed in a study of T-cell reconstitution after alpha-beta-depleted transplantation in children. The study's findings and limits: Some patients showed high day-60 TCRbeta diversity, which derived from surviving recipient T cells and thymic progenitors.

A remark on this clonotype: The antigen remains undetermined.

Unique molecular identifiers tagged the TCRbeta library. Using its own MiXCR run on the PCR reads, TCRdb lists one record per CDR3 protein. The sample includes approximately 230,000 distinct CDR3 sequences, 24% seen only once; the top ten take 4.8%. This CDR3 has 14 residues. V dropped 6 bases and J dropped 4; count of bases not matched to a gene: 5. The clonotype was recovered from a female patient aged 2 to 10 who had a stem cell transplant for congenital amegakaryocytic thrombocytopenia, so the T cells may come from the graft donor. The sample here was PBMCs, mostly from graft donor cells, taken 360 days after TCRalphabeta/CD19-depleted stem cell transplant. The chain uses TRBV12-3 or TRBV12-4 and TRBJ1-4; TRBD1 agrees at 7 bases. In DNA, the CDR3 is TGTGCCAGCAGGCTACAGGGGAATAATGAAAAACTGTTTTTT. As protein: CASRLQGNNEKLFF.